This TCR beta chain originates from a study of cytomegalovirus exposure and HLA in healthy donors (dated by TCRdb to about 2017). In terms of the full investigation: An earlier analysis of 587 of the donors reported 276 Gb of sequence data and 117 million unique TCR beta sequences obtained from about 179 million T cells. The study profiled the T cell repertoires of approximately 700 subjects by immunosequencing and related them to cytomegalovirus serostatus. An early release that covered more than 550 HLA-typed donors contained approximately 300 gigabases of sequencing data and 65 million to 100 million unique TCR sequences. HLA typing included class I and class II loci at four-digit resolution. An earlier analysis of several hundred of the donors used high-throughput TCR beta sequencing to judge whether each TCR beta V gene segment behaved as functional or pseudogenic. The aim of the study was to test whether cataloging public T cell receptors could identify signatures of past pathogen exposure. The genetic ancestry cluster associated with self-reported Caucasian donors included 81% of the roughly 390 genotyped donors. The number of typed donors differed by locus: about 629-640 for A, B, C, DRB1 and DQB1; approximately 540 for DQA1; about 600 for DPA1; and some 470 for DPB1. In a later analysis, previously published TCR beta repertoires from several hundred donors were re-analyzed and high-resolution HLA genotyping was added so that TCR occurrence patterns could be studied. Donor age, sex, ethnicity and CMV serostatus were compiled alongside the repertoire data. To predict cytomegalovirus infection status, the study brought together high-throughput TCR immunosequencing, statistical association of individual TCRs with disease status, and machine learning. All discovery cohort repertoires had been generated using a single sequencing platform. Along with the approximately 700-subject first cohort, a separate validation cohort of roughly 110 different subjects was used. Five DR-DQ haplotypes were treated as single units for association and clustering because of strong linkage in the cohort. The later analysis used no new phenotypic data to find candidate immune exposures, relying instead on TCR beta sequences and their occurrence across donors. A later genetic analysis took genome-wide SNP genotypes for about three fifths of the 666 donors and used that subset as a discovery cohort. Across 398 genotyped donors of the cohort, an average of about 220,000 unique TCR beta nucleotide sequences per donor were sequenced, and approximately 17% of those sequences were non-productive.

Library generation was performed with the immunoSEQ multiplex PCR assay. For the multiplex PCR, a mixture combining 60 forward primers for TCR Vbeta segments and 13 reverse primers for TCR Jbeta segments was used. A multiplex PCR assay on genomic DNA amplified the CDR3 region of rearranged TCR beta genes. The amplified TCR beta libraries were sequenced on the Illumina HiSeq System as 87-base-pair reads. In the original analysis: In a later analysis, some 80 million unique TCR beta chains were counted across the 500 to 850 repertoires, and roughly 9.9 million of these chains were shared by at least two donors. To remove PCR and sequencing errors, raw reads were error-corrected and collapsed into unique sequences using a nearest-neighbor algorithm that merged closely related sequences. To assign V, D and J gene segments, CDR3 sequences were aligned to IMGT reference sequences. For a sequence to be retained, a match of at least six nucleotides was required to both a V gene segment and a J gene segment. Rearrangements were classified as productive when the CDR3 lacked stop codons and remained in frame with V and J, and all other rearrangements were classified as non-productive. CDR3 was defined according to IMGT convention as the region running from the second conserved V-encoded cysteine to the conserved J-encoded phenylalanine. In an earlier analysis of around 540 of the donors, sequences lacking an unambiguous match to a single V gene segment were excluded. In an earlier analysis of a few hundred of the donors, V segments were called functional above 56.7% productive rearrangements and were called segregating when the between-donor standard deviation exceeded 5%. A statistical classification framework was built for diagnosing cytomegalovirus status from the catalog of TCR beta chain sequences. In a later analysis, V and J genes were assigned by comparing TCR nucleotide sequences against IMGT/GENE-DB human TR gene sequences. The TCRdist pipeline was used in a later analysis to assign CDR3 sequences and most-parsimonious VDJ recombination scenarios. In a later analysis, each TCR beta chain was defined by its CDR3 amino acid sequence together with its V-gene family, and reads lacking a unique V-gene family were excluded. In a later analysis, nearly 600 highly shared, low-generation-probability nucleotide sequences were removed to address suspected cross-contamination and a sequencing artifact. A later analysis calculated a clonal expansion index for each public chain from normalized within-repertoire ranks of inferred template counts. Generation probabilities in a later analysis came from a VDJ recombination model fitted to out-of-frame rearrangements, and those results were checked against IGoR. In a later analysis, hypergeometric tests were used to score TCR-TCR, TCR-HLA and TCR-CMV co-occurrence, with a repertoire-size bias correction applied to TCR pairs. In a later analysis, false discovery rates were estimated by permuting HLA or CMV assignments 20 times. In a later analysis, co-occurring TCRs were grouped using DBSCAN, and TCRdist sequence similarity was added for clustering within HLA-allele-positive subsets. Repertoires with fewer than 30,000 or more than 120,000 public chains, plus five repertoires with anomalous nucleotide sharing, were excluded from co-occurrence clustering. Drawn from immuneACCESS, this table holds only the in-frame rearrangements with V and J called that TCRdb kept. Clones are partly lost; checked studies trace under half to an unresolved V gene and leave the rest unexplained. D and trimming come from the DNA, and the V and J calls and clone size come from that table. This sample holds 90,000 to 150,000 clones; around four fifths were observed only once. The ten largest clones capture 1.5% to 2% of the sample.

As concerns this clone: What antigen it recognizes has not been identified. Within one base of it there is no much larger clone, and no base qualities were kept.

The paper's findings and limits, for the study overall: Most TCR sequences were observed very rarely across donors, whereas some public TCRs were present in many individuals. It was suggested by the authors that the approach could potentially be generalized to other disease states and immunological phenotypes. In a later analysis, HLA-associated TCR beta chains were found to be more clonally expanded and to have lower generation probabilities than equally common non-associated chains. Sequencing depth was assumed to be roughly uniform across donors in the presence/absence analyses, though that assumption may not hold. V-gene and J-gene trimming of TCR beta chains was associated with a missense DCLRE1C variant in a later genetic analysis, and the association was replicated in an independent cohort. A cluster of highly shared sequence variants was judged likely to be a technical artifact of the sequencing pipeline. When HLA alleles, especially DR and DQ, strongly co-occurred, TCR associations were difficult to assign to individual alleles. In a later analysis, most CMV-associated TCR beta chains were found to appear HLA-restricted, with HLA associations seemingly driven largely by CMV exposure. Only TCR beta chains were sequenced in this cohort, and the absence of alpha or paired-chain data limited detectable features. Cytomegalovirus status was reported to be diagnosed by the classifier with high specificity and sensitivity in both the original and validation cohorts. Specific HLA alleles were associated with over 15,000 TCR beta sequences at a false discovery rate of 0.05 in a later analysis. Compared with the roughly 670-donor mean, donors in an Asian-associated ancestry cluster had fewer N-insertions in productive TCRs, according to a later genetic analysis. Correlated functional status among segregating V segments might be attributable to linkage disequilibrium, but an unknown experimental factor could not be ruled out. According to a later analysis, TCR association rates differed among HLA loci, with DRB1 alleles showing the most associated TCRs and HLA-C alleles showing the fewest. Broadly in line with IMGT annotations, most TCR beta V segments showed up in productive rearrangements about 87% or about 30% of the time in an earlier analysis of several hundred of the donors. Some IMGT-functional V segments, including TRBV6-2 and TRBV6-3, could not be told apart with the 87-base-pair reads, so those segments were excluded. Because some donors lacked HLA typing at each locus, the association tests relied only on the typed subset. Immune exposure information for the cohort was limited to CMV serostatus. The study gave a list of 150 to 200 TCR beta chains associated with cytomegalovirus. A further reported finding was that TCR beta sequences accurately predicted the HLA-A and HLA-B alleles for most subjects in the first cohort. A later analysis reported that several top co-occurrence clusters appeared linked to parvovirus B19, influenza, CMV and Epstein-Barr virus. About 17 rarely observed V segments, including chromosome 9 orphons, were excluded from the earlier analysis of almost 600 of the donors because counts were too low. In vitro tests confirmed that a few of the cytomegalovirus-associated TCR beta chains recognize cytomegalovirus antigens.

The cohort comprised fewer than 700 healthy bone marrow donors. At the time of sampling, every cohort member was nominally healthy, though immune exposures that went unrecorded were likely present. The donor was CMV seronegative and was included in the group of hundreds of seronegative cohort members. A peripheral blood sample was collected from each donor, and TCR beta sequencing was performed on peripheral blood mononuclear cells. Genomic DNA was extracted from the blood cell samples with the Qiagen DNeasy Blood Extraction Kit. From the germline V gene, CDR1 is LGHNA and CDR2 is YNFKEQ. Here V drops 0 bases and J drops 0 bases, and the junction holds 2 bases not matched to any gene. The CDR3 goes from the cysteine to the phenylalanine over 16 residues. The entry retains the CDR3 DNA only, 48 bases that are in frame from base 1.

The material sequenced was PBMCs. The chain links TRBV4-2 with TRBJ2-1, and TRBD2 matches 7 of the central bases. The TCR sequence derives from a man between 40 and 49 years old in good health and CMV-seronegative. Here the CDR3 is given as CASSQDGGSSYNEQFF. The DNA is TGTGCCAGCAGCCAAGACGGCGGGAGCTCCTACAATGAGCAGTTCTTC.